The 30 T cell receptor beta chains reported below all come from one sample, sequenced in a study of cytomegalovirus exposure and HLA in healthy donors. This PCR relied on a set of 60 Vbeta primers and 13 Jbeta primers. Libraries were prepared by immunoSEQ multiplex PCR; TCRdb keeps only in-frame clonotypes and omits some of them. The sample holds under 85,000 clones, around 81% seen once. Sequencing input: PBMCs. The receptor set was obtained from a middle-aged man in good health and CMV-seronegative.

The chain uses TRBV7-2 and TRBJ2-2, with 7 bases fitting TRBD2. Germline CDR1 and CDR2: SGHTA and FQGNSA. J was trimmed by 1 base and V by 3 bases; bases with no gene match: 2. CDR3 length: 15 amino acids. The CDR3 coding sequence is TGTGCCAGCAGCTTGGCGGGAGTGAACACCGGGGAGCTGTTTTTT. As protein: CASSLAGVNTGELFF.

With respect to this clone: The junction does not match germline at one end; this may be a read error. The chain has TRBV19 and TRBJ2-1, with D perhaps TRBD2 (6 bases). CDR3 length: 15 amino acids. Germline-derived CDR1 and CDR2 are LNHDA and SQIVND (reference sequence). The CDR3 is CASSNRREVYSEQFF. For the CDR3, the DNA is TGTGCCAGTAGTAACCGGAGGGAGGTTTACAGTGAGCAGTTCTTC.

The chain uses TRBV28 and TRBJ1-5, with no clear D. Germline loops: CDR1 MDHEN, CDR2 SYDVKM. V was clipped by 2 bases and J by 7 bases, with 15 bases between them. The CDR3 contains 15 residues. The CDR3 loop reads CASSLGSSEGQPQHF. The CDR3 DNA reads TGTGCCAGCAGTTTAGGTAGCTCAGAAGGACAGCCCCAGCATTTT.

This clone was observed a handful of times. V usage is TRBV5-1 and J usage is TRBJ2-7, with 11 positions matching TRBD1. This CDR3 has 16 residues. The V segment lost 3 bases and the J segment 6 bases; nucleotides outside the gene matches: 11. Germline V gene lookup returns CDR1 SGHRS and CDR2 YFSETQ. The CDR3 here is CASSWGQGGSTSEQYF. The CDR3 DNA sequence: TGCGCCAGCAGCTGGGGACAGGGGGGATCTACTAGCGAGCAGTACTTC.

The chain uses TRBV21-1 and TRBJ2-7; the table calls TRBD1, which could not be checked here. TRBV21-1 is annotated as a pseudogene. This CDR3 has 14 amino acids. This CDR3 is CASKDRVMGCEQYF. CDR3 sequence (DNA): TGTGCCAGCAAGGACAGGGTCATGGGCTGCGAGCAGTACTTC.

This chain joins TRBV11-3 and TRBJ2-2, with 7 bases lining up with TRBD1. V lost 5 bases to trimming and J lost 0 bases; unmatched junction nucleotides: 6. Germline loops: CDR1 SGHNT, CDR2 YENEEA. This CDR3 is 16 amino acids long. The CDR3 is CASSGLQGANTGELFF. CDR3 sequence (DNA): TGTGCCAGCAGCGGACTCCAGGGGGCGAACACCGGGGAGCTGTTTTTT. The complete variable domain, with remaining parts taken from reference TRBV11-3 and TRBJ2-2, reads EAGVVQSPRYKIIEKKQPVAFWCNPISGHNTLYWYLQNLGQGPELLIRYENEEAVDDSQLPKDRFSAERLKGVDSTLKIQPAELGDSAVYLCASSGLQGANTGELFFGEGSRLTVL.

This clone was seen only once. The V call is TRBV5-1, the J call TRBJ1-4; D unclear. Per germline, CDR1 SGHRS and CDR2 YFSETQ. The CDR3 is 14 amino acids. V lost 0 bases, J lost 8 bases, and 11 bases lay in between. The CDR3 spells CASSLGRESEKLFF. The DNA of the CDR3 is TGCGCCAGCAGCTTGGGCCGGGAATCGGAAAAACTGTTTTTT.

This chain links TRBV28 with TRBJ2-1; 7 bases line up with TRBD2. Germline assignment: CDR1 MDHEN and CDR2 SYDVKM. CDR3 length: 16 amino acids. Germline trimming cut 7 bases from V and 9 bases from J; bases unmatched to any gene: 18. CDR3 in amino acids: CASNSLTSTTTTEQFF. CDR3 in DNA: TGTGCCAGCAATTCCCTGACTAGCACCACAACCACTGAGCAGTTCTTC. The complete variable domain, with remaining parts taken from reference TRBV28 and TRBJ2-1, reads DVKVTQSSRYLVKRTGEKVFLECVQDMDHENMFWYRQDPGLGLRLIYFSYDVKMKEKGDIPEGYSVSREKKERFSLILESASTNQTSMYLCASNSLTSTTTTEQFFGPGTRLTVL.

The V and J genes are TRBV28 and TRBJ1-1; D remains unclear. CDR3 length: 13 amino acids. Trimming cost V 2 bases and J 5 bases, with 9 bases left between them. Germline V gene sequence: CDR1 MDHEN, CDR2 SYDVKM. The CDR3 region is CASSLSWETEAFF. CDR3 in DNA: TGTGCCAGCAGTTTAAGTTGGGAGACTGAAGCTTTCTTT.

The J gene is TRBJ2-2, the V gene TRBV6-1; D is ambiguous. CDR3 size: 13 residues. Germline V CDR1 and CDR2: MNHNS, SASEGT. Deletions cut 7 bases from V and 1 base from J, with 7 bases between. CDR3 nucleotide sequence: TGTGCCAGCATTCAATGGAACACCGGGGAGCTGTTTTTT. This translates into CASIQWNTGELFF.

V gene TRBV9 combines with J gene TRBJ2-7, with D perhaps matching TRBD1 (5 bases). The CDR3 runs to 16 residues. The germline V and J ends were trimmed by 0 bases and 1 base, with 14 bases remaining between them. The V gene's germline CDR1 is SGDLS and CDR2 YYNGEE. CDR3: CASSVGPSGPSYEQYF. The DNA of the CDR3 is TGTGCCAGCAGCGTAGGTCCTTCAGGGCCATCCTACGAGCAGTACTTC.

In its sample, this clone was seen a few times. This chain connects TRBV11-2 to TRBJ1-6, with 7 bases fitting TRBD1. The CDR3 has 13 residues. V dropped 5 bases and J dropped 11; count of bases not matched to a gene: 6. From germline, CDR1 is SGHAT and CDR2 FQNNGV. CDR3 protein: CASSQGDGAPLHF. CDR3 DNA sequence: TGTGCCAGCAGCCAGGGGGACGGAGCACCCCTCCACTTT.

CDR3 protein: CASSLGIGRGTEAFF. The CDR3 DNA follows: TGTGCCAGCAGCTTAGGGATCGGAAGGGGAACTGAAGCTTTCTTT. This rearrangement joins TRBV7-8 to TRBJ1-1; possibly TRBD1 for D (5 bases). V was clipped by 1 base and J by 5 bases, with 14 bases between them. Per the germline V gene, CDR1 is SGHVS and CDR2 is FQNEAQ. The CDR3 totals 15 residues.

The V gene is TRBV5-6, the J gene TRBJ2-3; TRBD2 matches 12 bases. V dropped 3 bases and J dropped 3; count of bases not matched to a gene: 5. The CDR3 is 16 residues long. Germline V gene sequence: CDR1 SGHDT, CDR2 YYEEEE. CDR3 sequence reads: CASSSILAGGTDTQYF. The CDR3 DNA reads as TGTGCCAGCAGCTCCATACTAGCGGGAGGAACAGATACGCAGTATTTT.

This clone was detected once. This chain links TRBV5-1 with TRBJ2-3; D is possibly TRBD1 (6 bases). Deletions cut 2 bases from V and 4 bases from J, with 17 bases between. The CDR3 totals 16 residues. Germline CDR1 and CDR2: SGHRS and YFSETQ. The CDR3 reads CASSFAAPRGPDTQYF. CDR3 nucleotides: TGCGCCAGCAGCTTTGCGGCTCCCAGGGGTCCAGATACGCAGTATTTT.

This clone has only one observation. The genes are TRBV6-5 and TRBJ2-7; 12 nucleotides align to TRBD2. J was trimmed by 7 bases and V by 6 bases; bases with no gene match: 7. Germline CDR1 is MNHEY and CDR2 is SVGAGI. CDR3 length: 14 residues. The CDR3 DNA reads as TGTGCCAGCAGCGGACTAGCGGGAACTGAAGAGCAGTACTTC. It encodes CASSGLAGTEEQYF.

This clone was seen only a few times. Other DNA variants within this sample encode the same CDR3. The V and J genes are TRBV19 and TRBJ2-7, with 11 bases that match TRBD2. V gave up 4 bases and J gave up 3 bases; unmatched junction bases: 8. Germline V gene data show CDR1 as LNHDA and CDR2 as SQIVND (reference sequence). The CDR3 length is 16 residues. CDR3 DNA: TGTGCCAGTAGTACCCCAACTAGCGGGAGTAGCTACGAGCAGTACTTC. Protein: CASSTPTSGSSYEQYF.

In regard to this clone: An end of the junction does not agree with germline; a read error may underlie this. CDR3 nucleotide sequence: TGTGCCAGCAGCCAAGGGCCCAGCTCGGACAAAAACAGTCAGTACTTC. Its protein is CASSQGPSSDKNSQYF. J is TRBJ2-4 and V is TRBV9, with TRBD1 as a possible D gene (5 bases). CDR3 length: 16 residues. Germline V CDR1 and CDR2: SGDLS, YYNGEE.

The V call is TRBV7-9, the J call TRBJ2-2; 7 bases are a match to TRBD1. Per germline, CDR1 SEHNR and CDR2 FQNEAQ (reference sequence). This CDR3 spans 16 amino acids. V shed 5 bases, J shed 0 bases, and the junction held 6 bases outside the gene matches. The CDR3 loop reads CASSPWDRSNTGELFF. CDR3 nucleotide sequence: TGTGCCAGCAGCCCCTGGGACAGATCGAACACCGGGGAGCTGTTTTTT.

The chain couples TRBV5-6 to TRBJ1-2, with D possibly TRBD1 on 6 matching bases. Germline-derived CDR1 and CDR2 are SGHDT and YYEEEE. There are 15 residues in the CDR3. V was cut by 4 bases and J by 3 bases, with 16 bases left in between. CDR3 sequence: CASSRGTRADYGYTF. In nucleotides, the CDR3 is TGTGCCAGCAGCCGTGGGACAAGAGCTGACTATGGCTACACCTTC.

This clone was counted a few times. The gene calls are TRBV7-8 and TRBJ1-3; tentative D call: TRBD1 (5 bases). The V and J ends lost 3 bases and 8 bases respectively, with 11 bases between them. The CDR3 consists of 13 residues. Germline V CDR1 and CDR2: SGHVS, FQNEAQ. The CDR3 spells CASSFGGEDTIYF. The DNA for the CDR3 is TGTGCCAGCAGCTTCGGAGGGGAGGACACCATATATTTT. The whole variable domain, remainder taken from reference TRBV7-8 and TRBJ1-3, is GAGVSQSPRYKVAKRGQDVALRCDPISGHVSLFWYQQALGQGPEFLTYFQNEAQLDKSGLPSDRFFAERPEGSVSTLKIQRTQQEDSAVYLCASSFGGEDTIYFGEGSWLTVV.

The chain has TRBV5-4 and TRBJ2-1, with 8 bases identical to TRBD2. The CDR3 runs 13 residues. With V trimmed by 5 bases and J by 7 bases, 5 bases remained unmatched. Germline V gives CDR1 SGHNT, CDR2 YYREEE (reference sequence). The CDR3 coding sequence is TGTGCCAGCAGAAGTACTAGCGGTAATGAGCAGTTCTTC. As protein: CASRSTSGNEQFF.

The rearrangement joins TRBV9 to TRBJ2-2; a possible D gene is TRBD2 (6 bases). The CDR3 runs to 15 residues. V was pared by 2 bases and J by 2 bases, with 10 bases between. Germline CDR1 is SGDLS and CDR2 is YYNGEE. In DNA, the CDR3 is TGTGCCAGCAGCGTTGGGGGGAGAAACACCGGGGAGCTGTTTTTT. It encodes CASSVGGRNTGELFF.

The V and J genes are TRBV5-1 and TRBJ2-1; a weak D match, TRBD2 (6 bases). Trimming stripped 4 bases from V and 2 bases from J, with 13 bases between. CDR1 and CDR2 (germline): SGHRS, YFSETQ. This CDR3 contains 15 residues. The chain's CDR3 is CASSVSGTAYNEQFF. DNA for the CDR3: TGCGCCAGCAGCGTTAGCGGCACAGCCTACAATGAGCAGTTCTTC.

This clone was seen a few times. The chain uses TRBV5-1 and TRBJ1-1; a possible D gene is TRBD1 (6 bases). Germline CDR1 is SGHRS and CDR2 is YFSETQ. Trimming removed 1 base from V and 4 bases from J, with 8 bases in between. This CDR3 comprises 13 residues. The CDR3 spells CASSLKGGTEAFF. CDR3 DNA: TGCGCCAGCAGCTTGAAAGGGGGCACTGAAGCTTTCTTT.

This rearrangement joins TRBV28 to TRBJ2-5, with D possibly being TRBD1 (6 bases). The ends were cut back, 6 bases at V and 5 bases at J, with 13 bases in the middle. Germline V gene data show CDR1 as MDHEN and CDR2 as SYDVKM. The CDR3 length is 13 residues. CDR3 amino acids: CASSDRNGETQYF. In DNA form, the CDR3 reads TGTGCCAGCAGCGACAGGAACGGGGAGACCCAGTACTTC.

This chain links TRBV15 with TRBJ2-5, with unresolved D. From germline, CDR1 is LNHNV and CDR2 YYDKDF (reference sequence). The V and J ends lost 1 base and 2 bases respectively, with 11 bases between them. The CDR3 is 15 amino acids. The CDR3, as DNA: TGTGCCACCAGCAGAGGCGGCGGTGCACAAGAGACCCAGTACTTC. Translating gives CATSRGGGAQETQYF.

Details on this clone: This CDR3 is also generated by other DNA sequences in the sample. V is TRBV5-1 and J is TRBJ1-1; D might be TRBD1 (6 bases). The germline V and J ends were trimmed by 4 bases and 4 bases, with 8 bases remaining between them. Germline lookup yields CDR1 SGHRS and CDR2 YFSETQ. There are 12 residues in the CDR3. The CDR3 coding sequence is TGCGCCAGCAGCCTCAGGGGCACTGAAGCTTTCTTT. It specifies CASSLRGTEAFF.

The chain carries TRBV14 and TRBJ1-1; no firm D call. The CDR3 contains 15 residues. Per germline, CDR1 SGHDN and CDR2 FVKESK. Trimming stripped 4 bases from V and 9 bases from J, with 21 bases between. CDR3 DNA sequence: TGTGCCAGCAGCCCTTACGCGGGGTCTATTCCAAAAGCTTTCTTT. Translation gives CASSPYAGSIPKAFF.

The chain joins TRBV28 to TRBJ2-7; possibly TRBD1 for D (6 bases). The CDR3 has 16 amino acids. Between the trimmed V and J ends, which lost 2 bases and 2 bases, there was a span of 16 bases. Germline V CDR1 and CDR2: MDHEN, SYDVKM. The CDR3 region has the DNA TGTGCCAGCAGTTTAAATTTAAGAGGGGACACCTACGAGCAGTACTTC. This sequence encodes CASSLNLRGDTYEQYF.